A single sample gave rise to the 11 T cell receptor beta chains below, sequenced in a study of control samples from healthy donors and cancer patients. TCRdb's table, derived via immunoSEQ multiplex PCR, lists solely in-frame clones and lacks some. The sample includes about 64,000 clones, 92% seen only once; the top ten take about 1.7%. The source material was PBMCs. These receptors all stem from a man aged 40-50 years with colorectal cancer.

The rearrangement uses TRBV6-5 and TRBJ1-2; D might be TRBD1 (5 bases). Germline CDR1 is MNHEY and CDR2 is SVGAGI. The CDR3 length is 13 residues. Trimming stripped 5 bases from V and 6 bases from J, with 13 bases between. The CDR3 is CASSSRQSNGYTF. Written as DNA, the CDR3 is TGTGCCAGCAGTAGTAGACAGAGTAATGGCTACACCTTC.

J is TRBJ1-2 and V is TRBV2, with D unresolved. The CDR3 has 14 residues. Germline V gene lookup returns CDR1 SNHLY and CDR2 FYNNEI. Trimming cost V 2 bases and J 1 base, with 8 bases left between them. In nucleotides, the CDR3 is TGTGCCAGCAGTGAACAGCAAGTTAACTATGGCTACACCTTC. Its protein product is CASSEQQVNYGYTF.

In this sample, this clone turned up once. The chain joins TRBV5-1 to TRBJ1-3; 7 positions match TRBD1. CDR3 size: 15 residues. Germline CDR1 reads SGHRS; CDR2 reads YFSETQ. V was pared by 0 bases and J by 2 bases, with 2 bases of the junction left unmatched. Here the CDR3 DNA reads TGCGCCAGCAGCTTGGAGGGGGCGGCTGGAAACACCATATATTTT. The encoded protein is CASSLEGAAGNTIYF.

The chain recombines TRBV6-5 with TRBJ2-7; no clear D gene. This CDR3 is built from 13 residues. Germline V gene lookup returns CDR1 MNHEY and CDR2 SVGAGI. V lost 0 bases and J 6 bases, leaving 9 bases between the germline ends. CDR3: CASSYSLQSEQYF. The CDR3 nucleotides read TGTGCCAGCAGTTACTCGTTGCAGAGCGAGCAGTACTTC.

Only one count was recorded for this clone. CDR3 DNA: TGCAGTGCTCCCGAGTCCGGGGAGCTGTTTTTT. Translated, it gives CSAPESGELFF. The V gene is TRBV20-1, the J gene TRBJ2-2; no firm D call. CDR1 and CDR2 from the germline V gene are DFQATT and SNEGSKA (reference sequence). Between the trimmed V and J ends, which lost 5 bases and 6 bases, there was a span of 7 bases. This CDR3 spans 11 amino acids.

The chain combines TRBV6-5 with TRBJ2-1, with D uncertain. The CDR3 runs to 11 residues. Germline assignment: CDR1 MNHEY and CDR2 SVGAGI. With 8 bases removed from V and 2 bases from J, the gap between germline ends came to 4 bases. The CDR3 loop reads CASQAYNEQFF. CDR3 DNA: TGTGCCAGCCAGGCCTACAATGAGCAGTTCTTC.

This clone was detected a few times. The rearrangement joins TRBV5-1 to TRBJ1-2; D not certain. V lost 0 bases to trimming and J lost 4 bases, with 10 bases between them. The CDR3 is 14 amino acids. The germline V gene has CDR1 SGHRS and CDR2 YFSETQ. CDR3 amino acids: CASSLDQELYGYTF. In nucleotides, the CDR3 is TGCGCCAGCAGCTTGGATCAGGAGCTCTATGGCTACACCTTC.

This clone was seen just once. The chain carries TRBV5-5 and TRBJ2-5; D not resolved. CDR1 is SGHKS and CDR2 is YYEKEE in the germline V gene (reference sequence). This CDR3 contains 15 residues. V shed 4 bases and J shed 0 bases, with 13 bases lying between them. The CDR3 DNA follows: TGTGCCAGCAGCCTCCGGGCTGCCTACCAAGAGACCCAGTACTTC. Its translation: CASSLRAAYQETQYF.

This sequence joins TRBV4-2 and TRBJ2-3; TRBD2 agrees at 12 bases. This CDR3 contains 16 residues. J was trimmed by 8 bases and V by 0 bases; bases with no gene match: 6. In germline, CDR1 is LGHNA, CDR2 YNFKEQ. CDR3 region: CASSQDSSGGEGTQYF. The CDR3, as DNA: TGTGCCAGCAGCCAAGATTCTAGCGGGGGGGAAGGTACGCAGTATTTT.

V is TRBV6-5 and J is TRBJ1-2, with TRBD1 matching 9 bases. J lost 5 bases, V lost 6 bases, and 10 bases had no gene match. The germline CDR1 and CDR2 sequences are MNHEY and SVGAGI. This CDR3 has 15 residues. CDR3 amino acids: CASRSAKGQGYGYTF. CDR3 nucleotide sequence: TGTGCCAGCAGATCCGCGAAGGGACAGGGTTATGGCTACACCTTC.

This clone was seen only once. The chain has TRBV27 and TRBJ2-7, with D possibly being TRBD1 (6 bases). With 8 bases removed from V and 3 bases from J, the gap between germline ends came to 29 bases. This CDR3 comprises 18 residues. CDR1 is MNHEY and CDR2 is SMNVEV in the germline V gene (reference sequence). CDR3 region: CASSYSRDTTTQFYEQYF. CDR3 bases: TGTGCCAGCTCCTATTCCCGGGACACAACTACCCAATTCTACGAGCAGTACTTC.